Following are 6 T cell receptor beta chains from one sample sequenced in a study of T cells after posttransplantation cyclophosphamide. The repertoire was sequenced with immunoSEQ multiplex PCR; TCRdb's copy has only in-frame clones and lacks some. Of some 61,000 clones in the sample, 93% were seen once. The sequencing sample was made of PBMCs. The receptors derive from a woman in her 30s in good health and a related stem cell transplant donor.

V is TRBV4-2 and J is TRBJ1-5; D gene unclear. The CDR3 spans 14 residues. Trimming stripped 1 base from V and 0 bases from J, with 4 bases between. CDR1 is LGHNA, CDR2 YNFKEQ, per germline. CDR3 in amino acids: CASSQGSSNQPQHF. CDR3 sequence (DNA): TGTGCCAGCAGCCAAGGGTCTAGCAATCAGCCCCAGCATTTT.

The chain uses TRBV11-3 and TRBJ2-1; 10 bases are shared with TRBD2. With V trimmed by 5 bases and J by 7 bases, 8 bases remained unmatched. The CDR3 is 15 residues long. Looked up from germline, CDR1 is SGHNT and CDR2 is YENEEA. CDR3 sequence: CASSPKRGGFNEQFF. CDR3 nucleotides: TGTGCCAGCAGCCCCAAGCGGGGGGGCTTTAATGAGCAGTTCTTC.

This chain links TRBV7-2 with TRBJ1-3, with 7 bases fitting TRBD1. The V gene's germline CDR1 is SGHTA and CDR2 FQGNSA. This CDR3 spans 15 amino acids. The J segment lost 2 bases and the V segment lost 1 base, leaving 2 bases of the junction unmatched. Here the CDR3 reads CASSLEGGPGNTIYF. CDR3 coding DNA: TGTGCCAGCAGCTTAGAAGGGGGCCCTGGAAACACCATATATTTT. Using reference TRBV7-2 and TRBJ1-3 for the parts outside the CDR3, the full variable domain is GAGVSQSPSNKVTEKGKDVELRCDPISGHTALYWYRQSLGQGLEFLIYFQGNSAPDKSGLPSDRFSAERTGGSVSTLTIQRTQQEDSAVYLCASSLEGGPGNTIYFGEGSWLTVV.

This chain's CDR3 is CASSVVGGSTDTQYF. The DNA of the CDR3 is TGTGCCAGCAGCGTAGTGGGGGGGAGCACAGATACGCAGTATTTT. The chain combines TRBV9 with TRBJ2-3; 7 nucleotides align to TRBD2. V lost 0 bases to trimming and J lost 0 bases; unmatched junction nucleotides: 1. CDR1 and CDR2 (germline): SGDLS, YYNGEE. The CDR3 extends over 15 amino acids.

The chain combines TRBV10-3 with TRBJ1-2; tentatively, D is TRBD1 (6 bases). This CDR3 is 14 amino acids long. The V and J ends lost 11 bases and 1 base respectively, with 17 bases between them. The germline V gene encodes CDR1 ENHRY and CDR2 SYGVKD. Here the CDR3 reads CAATGGIGNYGYTF. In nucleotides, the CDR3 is TGTGCCGCGACAGGAGGCATTGGTAACTATGGCTACACCTTC.

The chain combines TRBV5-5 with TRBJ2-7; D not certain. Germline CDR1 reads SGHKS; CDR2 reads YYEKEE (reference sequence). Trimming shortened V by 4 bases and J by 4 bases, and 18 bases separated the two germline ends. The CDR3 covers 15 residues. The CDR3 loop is CASSHSWDIGYEQYF. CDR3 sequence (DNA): TGTGCCAGCAGCCACTCTTGGGATATCGGATACGAGCAGTACTTC.